The sequence of this T cell receptor (beta chain) was determined in a study of blood T cell repertoires in COVID-19. The protocol was immunoSEQ multiplex PCR, while the TCRdb copy is restricted to in-frame clones and leaves out a portion. The table includes some 270,000 clones, 80% to 90% detected once. The CDR3 sequence is 16 residues long. Germline CDR1 PRHDT, CDR2 FYEKMQ (reference sequence). V lost 5 bases to trimming and J lost 4 bases, with 19 bases between them. Living in 25 or so US areas, the participants were between about 18 and 100 years of age. Participant reports of clinical history set cohort assignment. A PCR-confirmed or clinician-diagnosed COVID-19 case had contacted exposed participants within 2 weeks of entry. Only a few counts were recorded for this clone.

Sequenced sample: PBMCs or T cells enriched from blood (not recorded which). The sequence came from a woman in her forties who had been exposed to COVID-19. This chain joins TRBV13 and TRBJ2-3; TRBD2 is a possible D gene (6 bases). In nucleotides, the CDR3 is TGTGCCAGCAGCCTCGGGAGACTTCTCGAGGCAGATACGCAGTATTTT. This codes for CASSLGRLLEADTQYF.